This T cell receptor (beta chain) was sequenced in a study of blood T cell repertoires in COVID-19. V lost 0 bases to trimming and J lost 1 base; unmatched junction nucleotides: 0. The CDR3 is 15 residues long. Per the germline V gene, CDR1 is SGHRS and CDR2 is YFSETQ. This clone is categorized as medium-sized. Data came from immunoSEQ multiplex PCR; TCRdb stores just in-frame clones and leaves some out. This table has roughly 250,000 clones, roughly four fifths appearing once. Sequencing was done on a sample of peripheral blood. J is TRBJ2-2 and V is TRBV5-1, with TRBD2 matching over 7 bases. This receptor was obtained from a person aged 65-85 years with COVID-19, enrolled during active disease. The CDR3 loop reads CASSLAGGNTGELFF. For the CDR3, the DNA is TGCGCCAGCAGCTTGGCGGGGGGGAACACCGGGGAGCTGTTTTTT.